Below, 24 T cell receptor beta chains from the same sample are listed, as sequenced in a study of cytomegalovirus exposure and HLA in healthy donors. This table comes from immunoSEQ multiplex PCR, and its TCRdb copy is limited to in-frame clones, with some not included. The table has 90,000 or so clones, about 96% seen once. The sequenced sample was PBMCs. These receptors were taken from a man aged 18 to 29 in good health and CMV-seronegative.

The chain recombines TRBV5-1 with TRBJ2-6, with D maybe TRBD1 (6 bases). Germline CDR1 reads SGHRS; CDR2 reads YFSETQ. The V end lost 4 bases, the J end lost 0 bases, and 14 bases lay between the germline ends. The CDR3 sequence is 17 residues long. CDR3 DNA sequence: TGCGCCAGCAGCCCCGAGACAGGAGCCTCTGGGGCCAACGTCCTGACTTTC. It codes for CASSPETGASGANVLTF.

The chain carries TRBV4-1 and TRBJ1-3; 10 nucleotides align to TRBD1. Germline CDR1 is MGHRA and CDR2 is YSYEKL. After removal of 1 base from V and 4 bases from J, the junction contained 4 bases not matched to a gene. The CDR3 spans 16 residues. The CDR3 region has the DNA TGCGCCAGCAGCCAAGGACCGACAGGGGGCGGAAACACCATATATTTT. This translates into CASSQGPTGGGNTIYF.

The CDR3: CASSTSTGNTIYF. CDR3 bases: TGTGCCAGCAGCACTAGCACGGGAAACACCATATATTTT. The chain recombines TRBV9 with TRBJ1-3; D gene uncertain. Trimming removed 4 bases from V and 4 bases from J, with 9 bases in between. In germline, CDR1 is SGDLS, CDR2 YYNGEE. The CDR3 spans 13 residues.

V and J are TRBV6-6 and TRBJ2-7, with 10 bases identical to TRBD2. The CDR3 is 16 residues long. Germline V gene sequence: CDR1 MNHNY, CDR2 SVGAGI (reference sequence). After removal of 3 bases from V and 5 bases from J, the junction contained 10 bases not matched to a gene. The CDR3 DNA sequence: TGTGCCAGCAGTTATCCCCGCCTAGCGGGGGTAGACGAGCAGTACGTC. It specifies CASSYPRLAGVDEQYV.

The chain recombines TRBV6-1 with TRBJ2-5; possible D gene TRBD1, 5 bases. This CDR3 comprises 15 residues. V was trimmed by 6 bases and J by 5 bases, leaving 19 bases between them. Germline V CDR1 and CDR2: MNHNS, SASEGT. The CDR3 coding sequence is TGTGCCAGCAGGGCCCGTGGGGCCGATGGGGAGACCCAGTACTTC. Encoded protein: CASRARGADGETQYF.

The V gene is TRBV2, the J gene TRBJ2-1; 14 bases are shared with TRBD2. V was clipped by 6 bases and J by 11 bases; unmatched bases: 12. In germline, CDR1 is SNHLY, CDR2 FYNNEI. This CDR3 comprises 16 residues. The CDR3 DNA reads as TGTGCCAGCAGGGGACTAGCGGGAGCCGAACCTGTTCAGCAGTTCTTC. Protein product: CASRGLAGAEPVQQFF.

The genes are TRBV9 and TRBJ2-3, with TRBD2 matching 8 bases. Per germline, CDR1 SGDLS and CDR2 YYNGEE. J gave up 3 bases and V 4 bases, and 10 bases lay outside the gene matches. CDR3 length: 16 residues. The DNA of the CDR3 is TGTGCCAGCAGCTTCGACAGCGGGAGAAAGACAGATACGCAGTATTTT. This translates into CASSFDSGRKTDTQYF.

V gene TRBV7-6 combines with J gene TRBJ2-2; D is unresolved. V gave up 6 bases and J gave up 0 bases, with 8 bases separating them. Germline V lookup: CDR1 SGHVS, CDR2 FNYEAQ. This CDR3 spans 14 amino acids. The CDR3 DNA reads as TGTGCCAGCAGGACTGGCGCGAACACCGGGGAGCTGTTTTTT. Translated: CASRTGANTGELFF.

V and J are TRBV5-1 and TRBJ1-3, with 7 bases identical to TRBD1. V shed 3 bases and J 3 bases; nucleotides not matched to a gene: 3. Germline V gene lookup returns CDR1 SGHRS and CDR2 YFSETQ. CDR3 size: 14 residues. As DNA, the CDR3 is TGCGCCAGCAGCTCAGGGGGTGGTGGAAACACCATATATTTT. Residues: CASSSGGGGNTIYF.

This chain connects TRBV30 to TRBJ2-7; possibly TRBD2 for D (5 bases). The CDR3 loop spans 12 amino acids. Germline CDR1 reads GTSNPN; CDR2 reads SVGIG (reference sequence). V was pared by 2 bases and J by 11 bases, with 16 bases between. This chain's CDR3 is CAWSKGPYGEYV. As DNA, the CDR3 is TGTGCCTGGAGTAAAGGGCCCTACGGGGAGTACGTC.

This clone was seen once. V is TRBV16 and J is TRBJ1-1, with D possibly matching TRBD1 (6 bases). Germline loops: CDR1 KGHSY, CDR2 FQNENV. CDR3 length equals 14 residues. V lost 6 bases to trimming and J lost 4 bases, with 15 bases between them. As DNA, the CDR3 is TGTGCCAGCAGGCAAAGTATAGGGGGCACTGAAGCTTTCTTT. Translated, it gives CASRQSIGGTEAFF.

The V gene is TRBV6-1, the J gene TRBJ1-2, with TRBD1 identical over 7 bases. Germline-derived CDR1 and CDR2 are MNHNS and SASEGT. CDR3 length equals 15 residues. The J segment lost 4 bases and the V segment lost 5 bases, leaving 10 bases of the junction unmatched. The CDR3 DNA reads TGTGCCAGCAGTCTTGGACAGGTGAATCTCTATGGCTACACCTTC. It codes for CASSLGQVNLYGYTF.

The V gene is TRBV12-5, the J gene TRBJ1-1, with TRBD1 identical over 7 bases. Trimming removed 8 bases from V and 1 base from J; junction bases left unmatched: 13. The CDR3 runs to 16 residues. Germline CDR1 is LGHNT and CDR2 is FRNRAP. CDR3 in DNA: TGTGCTAGTCTCAACAGGGGTCCGGGGTGGAACACTGAAGCTTTCTTT. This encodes CASLNRGPGWNTEAFF.

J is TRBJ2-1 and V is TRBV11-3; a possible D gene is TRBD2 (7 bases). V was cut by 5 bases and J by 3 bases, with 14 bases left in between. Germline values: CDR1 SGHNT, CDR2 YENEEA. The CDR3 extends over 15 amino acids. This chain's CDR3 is CASSRRGANYNEQFF. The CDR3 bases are TGTGCCAGCAGCCGTCGGGGGGCGAACTACAATGAGCAGTTCTTC. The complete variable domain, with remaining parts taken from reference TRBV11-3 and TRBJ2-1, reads EAGVVQSPRYKIIEKKQPVAFWCNPISGHNTLYWYLQNLGQGPELLIRYENEEAVDDSQLPKDRFSAERLKGVDSTLKIQPAELGDSAVYLCASSRRGANYNEQFFGPGTRLTVL.

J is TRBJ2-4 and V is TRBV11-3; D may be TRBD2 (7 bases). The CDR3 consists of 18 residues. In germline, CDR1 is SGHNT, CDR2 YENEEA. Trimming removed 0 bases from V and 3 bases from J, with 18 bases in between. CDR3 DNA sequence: TGTGCCAGCAGCTTAGAGGGGGGCGGGAGTAGGGGCAAAAACATTCAGTACTTC. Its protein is CASSLEGGGSRGKNIQYF.

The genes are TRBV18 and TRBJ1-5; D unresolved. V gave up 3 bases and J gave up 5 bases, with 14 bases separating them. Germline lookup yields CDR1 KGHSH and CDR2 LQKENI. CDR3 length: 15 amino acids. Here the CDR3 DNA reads TGTGCCAGCTCACCTTCTGCTGGGAGCGATCAGCCCCAGCATTTT. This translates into CASSPSAGSDQPQHF. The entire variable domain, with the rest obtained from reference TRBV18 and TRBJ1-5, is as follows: NAGVMQNPRHLVRRRGQEARLRCSPMKGHSHVYWYRQLPEEGLKFMVYLQKENIIDESGMPKERFSAEFPKEGPSILRIQQVVRGDSAAYFCASSPSAGSDQPQHFGDGTRLSIL.

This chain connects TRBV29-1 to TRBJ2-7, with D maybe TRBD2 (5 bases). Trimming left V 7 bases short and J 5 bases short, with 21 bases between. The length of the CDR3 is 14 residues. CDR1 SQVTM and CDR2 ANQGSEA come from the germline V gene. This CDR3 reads CSASDSRSPHEQYV. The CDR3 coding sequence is TGCAGCGCTTCGGACTCGCGTAGTCCTCACGAGCAGTACGTC.

CDR3: CASSIAISGANVLTF. For the CDR3, the DNA is TGCGCCAGCAGCATAGCGATCTCTGGGGCCAACGTCCTGACTTTC. This chain uses TRBV5-1 with TRBJ2-6, with D tentatively TRBD2 (5 bases). The germline V and J ends were trimmed by 4 bases and 0 bases, with 8 bases remaining between them. CDR1 is SGHRS and CDR2 is YFSETQ in the germline V gene. This CDR3 spans 15 amino acids.

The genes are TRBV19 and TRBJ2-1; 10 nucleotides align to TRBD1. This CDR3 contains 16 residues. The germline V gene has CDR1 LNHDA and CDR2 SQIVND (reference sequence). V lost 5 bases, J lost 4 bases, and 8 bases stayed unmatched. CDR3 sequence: CASSPRGQGRYNEQFF. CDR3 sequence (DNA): TGTGCCAGTAGTCCCCGGGGACAGGGGCGTTACAATGAGCAGTTCTTC.

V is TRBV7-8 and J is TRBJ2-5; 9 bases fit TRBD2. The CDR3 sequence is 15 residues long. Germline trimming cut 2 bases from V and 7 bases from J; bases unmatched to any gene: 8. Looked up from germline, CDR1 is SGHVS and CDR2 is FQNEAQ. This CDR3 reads CASSLWLAGPGTQYF. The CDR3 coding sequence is TGTGCCAGCAGCTTATGGCTAGCGGGACCCGGGACCCAGTACTTC.

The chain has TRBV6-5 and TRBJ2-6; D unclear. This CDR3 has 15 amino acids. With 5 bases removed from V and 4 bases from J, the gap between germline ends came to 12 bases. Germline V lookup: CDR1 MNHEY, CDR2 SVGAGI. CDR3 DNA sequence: TGTGCCAGCAGTCGGCGGCCGGCCGGGGCCAACGTCCTGACTTTC. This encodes CASSRRPAGANVLTF.

The CDR3 sequence is CASRPQGAGLNEQFF. The DNA of the CDR3 is TGTGCCAGCAGACCTCAGGGGGCAGGTTTAAATGAGCAGTTCTTC. The chain is built from TRBV9 and TRBJ2-1, with 8 positions matching TRBD1. Germline V gives CDR1 SGDLS, CDR2 YYNGEE. The CDR3 totals 15 residues. Trimming cost V 5 bases and J 7 bases; bases outside gene matches: 11.

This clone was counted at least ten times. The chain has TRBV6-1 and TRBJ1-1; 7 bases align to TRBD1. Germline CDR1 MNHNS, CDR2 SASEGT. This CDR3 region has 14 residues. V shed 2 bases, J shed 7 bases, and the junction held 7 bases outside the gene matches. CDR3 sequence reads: CASSEWGDRGEAFF. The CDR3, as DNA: TGTGCCAGCAGTGAATGGGGGGACAGAGGTGAAGCTTTCTTT.

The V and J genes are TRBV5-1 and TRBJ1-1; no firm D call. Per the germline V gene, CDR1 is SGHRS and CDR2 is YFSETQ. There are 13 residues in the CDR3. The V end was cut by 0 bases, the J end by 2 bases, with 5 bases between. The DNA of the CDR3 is TGCGCCAGCAGCTTGGACACCAACACTGAAGCTTTCTTT. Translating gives CASSLDTNTEAFF.